This T cell receptor beta chain derives from a study of T cell clusters in autoimmune cytopenias (dated by TCRdb to the late 2010s). With respect to the entire study: A median TRB sequencing depth of 50,000 or so reads per sample was reached, and a median of around 2,500 distinct TRB clonotypes per sample was obtained. Alongside healthy, CLL and autoimmune hepatitis controls, autoimmune cytopenia patients had their peripheral blood TRB and IGH repertoires sequenced at active disease and again during treatment follow-up. The study aimed to test whether autoimmune cytopenia patients carry a disease-specific immune repertoire signature usable as a blood-based biomarker. General study outcomes and caveats: The T cell clusters were defined in silico only, and their functional role remained to be validated experimentally. TRB repertoire shifts, with less even repertoires in secondary cytopenia and CLL, mostly reflected lymphoma bias rather than autoimmunity. A lack of physiological T cell clusters in primary autoimmune cytopenia patients was suggested by GLIPH, as 51 clusters were found to be exclusive to healthy donors versus under 20 exclusive to patients. The cluster-lack signature was not observed for secondary cytopenia versus CLL, as the signature was apparently masked by the dominant lymphoma-associated repertoire. Healthy donors showed almost three-fold more exclusive TRB clusters than active autoimmune hepatitis patients, consistent with an autoimmunity-wide signature.

Each sample's TRB amplification started from around 230 ng of peripheral blood genomic DNA, which corresponds to 38,000 or so genome equivalents. Multiplex PCR with a touch-down protocol amplified TRB rearrangements, with the TRB-A and TRB-B primer pools combined in a single tube. Illumina adapters and sample indices were attached to the amplicons through two consecutive PCR reactions using Phusion HS II polymerase. The amplicons were purified from gel with the NucleoSpin Gel and PCR Clean-up kit, after which the amplicons were quantified by Qubit and checked for quality on an Agilent 2100 Bioanalyzer. Libraries were sequenced on an Illumina MiSeq using 600-cycle, single-indexed, paired-end runs. As for the original processing: TRB reads were aligned and assembled with MiXCR version 2.1.12 using the default MiXCR reference library. A clone was defined by each unique CDR3 nucleotide sequence, and the analysis included only productive sequences with two or more reads. Repertoire diversity was assessed with alpha-parameterized diversity profiles (alpha 0 to 5), including the Shannon (alpha 1) and Simpson (alpha 2) indices, which were computed with an R script. Combinatorial TRB VJ usage was computed with the tcR package and compared between cohorts by principal component analysis with ade4. Using GLIPH, TCRbeta CDR3s were clustered on pairs of cohorts matched for age and read depth, and a Wilcoxon test was used to compare cluster frequencies. One entry per CDR3 protein sequence results from the TCRdb reprocessing of the reads, with DNA left out. In this record, the V and J calls reflect TCRdb's handling and not the investigators' own analysis. The record for this sample contains about 8,300 distinct CDR3 sequences. In total, the top ten clones hold around 3.3% of the sample.

Sequences SEHNR (CDR1) and FQNEAQ (CDR2) are obtained from the germline V gene (reference sequence). Reading from cysteine to phenylalanine, the CDR3 counts 16 amino acids. The DNA is unrecorded. Regarding this clonotype: Its antigen is not yet known.

Rearrangement joined TRBV7-9 to TRBJ2-7; the D call from TCRdb, TRBD1, cannot be confirmed without DNA. The receptor's source is a human donor with an autoimmune cytopenia or autoimmune hepatitis (not recorded which). Sequenced input: peripheral blood. The encoded CDR3 is CASSLSAGHRGDEQYF.